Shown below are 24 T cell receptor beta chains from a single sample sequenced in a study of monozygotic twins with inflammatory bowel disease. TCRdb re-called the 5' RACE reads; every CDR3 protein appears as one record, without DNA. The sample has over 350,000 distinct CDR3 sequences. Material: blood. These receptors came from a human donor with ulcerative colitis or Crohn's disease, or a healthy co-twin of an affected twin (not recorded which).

This CDR3 reads CATRGDSGANVLTF. The chain links TRBV10-3 to TRBJ2-6; as DNA is missing, the TRBD1 call by TCRdb cannot be tested. Germline V CDR1 and CDR2: ENHRY, SYGVKD. CDR3 length: 14 amino acids.

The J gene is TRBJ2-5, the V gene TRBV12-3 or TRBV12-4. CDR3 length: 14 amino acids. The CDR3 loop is CASSLAEYQETQYF.

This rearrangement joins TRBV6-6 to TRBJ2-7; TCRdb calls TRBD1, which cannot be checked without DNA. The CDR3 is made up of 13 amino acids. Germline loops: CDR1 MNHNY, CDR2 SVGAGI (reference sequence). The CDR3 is CASSTGHSYEQYF.

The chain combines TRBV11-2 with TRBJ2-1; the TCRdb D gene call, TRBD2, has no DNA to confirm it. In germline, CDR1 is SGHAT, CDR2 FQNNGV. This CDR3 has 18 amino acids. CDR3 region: CASSLMVKRGGTYNEQFF.

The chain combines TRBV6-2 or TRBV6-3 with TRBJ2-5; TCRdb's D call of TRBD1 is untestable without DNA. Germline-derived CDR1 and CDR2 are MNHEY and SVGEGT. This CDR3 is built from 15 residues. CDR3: CASSPWGGFRETQYF.

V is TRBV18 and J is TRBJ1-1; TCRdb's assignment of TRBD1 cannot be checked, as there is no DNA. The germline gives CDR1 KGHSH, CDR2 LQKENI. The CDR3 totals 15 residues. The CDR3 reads CASSPTLSRNTEAFF.

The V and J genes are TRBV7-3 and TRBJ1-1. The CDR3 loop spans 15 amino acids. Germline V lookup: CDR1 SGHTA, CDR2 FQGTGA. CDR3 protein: CASSLNIQRNTEAFF.

The CDR3 loop reads CASSYMGGASSPLHF. V and J are TRBV6-5 and TRBJ1-6; without DNA, the TCRdb call of TRBD1 cannot be checked. This CDR3 has 15 residues. The V gene's germline CDR1 is MNHEY and CDR2 SVGAGI.

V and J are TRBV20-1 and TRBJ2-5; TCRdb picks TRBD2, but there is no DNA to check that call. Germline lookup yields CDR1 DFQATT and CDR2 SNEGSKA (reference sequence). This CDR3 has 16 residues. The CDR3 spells CSARRSFSGGQETQYF.

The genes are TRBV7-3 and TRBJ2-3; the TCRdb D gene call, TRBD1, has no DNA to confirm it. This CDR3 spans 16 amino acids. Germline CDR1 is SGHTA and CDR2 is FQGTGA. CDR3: CASSFSASQGTDTQYF.

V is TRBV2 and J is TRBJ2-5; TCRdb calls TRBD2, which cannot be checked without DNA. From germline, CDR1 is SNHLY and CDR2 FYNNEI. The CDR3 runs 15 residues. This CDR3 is CASRRTSGAPETQYF.

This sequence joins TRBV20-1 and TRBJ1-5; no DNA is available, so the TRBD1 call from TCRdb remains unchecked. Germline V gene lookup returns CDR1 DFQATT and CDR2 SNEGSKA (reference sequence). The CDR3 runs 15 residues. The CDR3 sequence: CSARDRRSGNQPQHF.

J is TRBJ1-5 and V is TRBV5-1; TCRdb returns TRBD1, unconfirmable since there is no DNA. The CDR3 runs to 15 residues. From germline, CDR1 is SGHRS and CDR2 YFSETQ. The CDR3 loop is CASSLVGQSNQPQHF. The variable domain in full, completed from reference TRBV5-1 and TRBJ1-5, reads KAGVTQTPRYLIKTRGQQVTLSCSPISGHRSVSWYQQTPGQGLQFLFEYFSETQRNKGNFPGRFSGRQFSNSRSEMNVSTLELGDSALYLCASSLVGQSNQPQHFGDGTRLSIL.

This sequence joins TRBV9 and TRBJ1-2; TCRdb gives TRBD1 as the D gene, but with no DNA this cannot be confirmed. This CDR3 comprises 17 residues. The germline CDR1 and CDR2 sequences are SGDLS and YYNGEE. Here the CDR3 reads CASSPRSQGSRFYGYTF.

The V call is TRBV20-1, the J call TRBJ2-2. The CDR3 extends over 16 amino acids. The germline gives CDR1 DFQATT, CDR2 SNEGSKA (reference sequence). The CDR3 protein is CSAGNAVNSDTGELFF.

The CDR3 reads CASYPGIGQPQHF. V is TRBV6-6 and J is TRBJ1-5; TCRdb outputs TRBD1, but without DNA this stays unchecked. The CDR3 length is 13 residues. The germline CDR1 and CDR2 sequences are MNHNY and SVGAGI (reference sequence).

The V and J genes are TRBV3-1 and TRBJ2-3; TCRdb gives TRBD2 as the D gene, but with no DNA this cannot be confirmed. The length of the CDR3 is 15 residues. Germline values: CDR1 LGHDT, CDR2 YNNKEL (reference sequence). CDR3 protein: CASSQGIAGTDTQYF.

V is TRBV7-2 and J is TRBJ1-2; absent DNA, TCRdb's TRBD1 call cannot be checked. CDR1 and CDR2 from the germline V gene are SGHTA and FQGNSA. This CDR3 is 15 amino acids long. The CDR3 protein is CASSFTGSFQGGYTF.

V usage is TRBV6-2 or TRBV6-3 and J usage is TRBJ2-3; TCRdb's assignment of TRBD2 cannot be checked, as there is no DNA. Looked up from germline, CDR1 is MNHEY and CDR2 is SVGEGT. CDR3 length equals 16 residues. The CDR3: CASRPLGTSNTDTQYF.

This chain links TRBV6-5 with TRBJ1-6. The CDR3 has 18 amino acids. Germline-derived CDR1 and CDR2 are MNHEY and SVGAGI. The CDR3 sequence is CASSYESQPQSYNSPLHF.

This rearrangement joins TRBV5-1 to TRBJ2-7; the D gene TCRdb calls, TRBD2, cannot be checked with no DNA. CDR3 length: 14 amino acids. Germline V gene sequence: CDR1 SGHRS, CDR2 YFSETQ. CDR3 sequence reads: CASGQGTSIYEQYF.

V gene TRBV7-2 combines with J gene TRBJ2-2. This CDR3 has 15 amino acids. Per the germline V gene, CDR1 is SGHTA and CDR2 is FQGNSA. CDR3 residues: CASSSILNGPGELFF.

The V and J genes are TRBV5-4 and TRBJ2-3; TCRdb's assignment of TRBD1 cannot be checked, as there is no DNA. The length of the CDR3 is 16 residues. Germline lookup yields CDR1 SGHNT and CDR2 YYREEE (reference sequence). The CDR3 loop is CASSSPDTKGTDTQYF.

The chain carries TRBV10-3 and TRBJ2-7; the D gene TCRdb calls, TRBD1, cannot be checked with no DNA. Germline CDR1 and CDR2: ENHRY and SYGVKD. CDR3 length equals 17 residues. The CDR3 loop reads CAAGEAGGTRSSYEQYF.